This T cell receptor beta chain was captured in a study of blood T cell repertoires in COVID-19. Study context: Acute and convalescent COVID-19 specimens originated in the United States, Italy and Spain. Sample material is recorded as cDNA or gDNA derived from T cells, B-cell-depleted T cells, or PBMCs.

Germline CDR1 reads LNHDA; CDR2 reads SQIVND (reference sequence). Trimming cost V 7 bases and J 4 bases, with 17 bases left between them. The CDR3 length is 15 residues. Original processing methods: Reference gene primer amplification gave estimated nucleated cell counts. Measured with immunoSEQ multiplex PCR; TCRdb has only the in-frame clones, and not every one. V and J calls and clone size are as listed in that table; D and trimming were resolved from the DNA. The sample lists about 160,000 clones; over 80% were seen once. The sample taken for sequencing was peripheral blood. This chain joins TRBV19 and TRBJ1-5; TRBD1 might be the D (5 bases). This clonotype was obtained from a woman older than 75 with active or convalescent COVID-19. The CDR3 loop is CASTNRRDVNQPQHF. The CDR3 DNA reads TGTGCCAGTACCAACAGGAGGGACGTTAATCAGCCCCAGCATTTT.